This T cell receptor (beta chain) was documented in a study of shared clonotypes between healthy human individuals. Study-level information: Serving as donors were two women and a few men, whose ages spanned 18 to 49.

Points on this clone: The target antigen is unknown. Within the sample, other DNA sequences also encode this same CDR3.

The protocol was immunoSEQ multiplex PCR, while the TCRdb copy is restricted to in-frame clones and leaves out a portion. The table records roughly 2.5 million clones, just over 90% of them present only once. Study results and limitations: Naive subsets tended to show greater estimated richness than memory subsets.

The CDR3 runs 12 residues. Germline lookup yields CDR1 GTSNPN and CDR2 SVGIG (reference sequence). V lost 2 bases and J lost 4, with 9 bases in between. This chain links TRBV30 with TRBJ2-7, with no clear D. This receptor was identified in a man between 18 and 29 years old in good health. Sequenced: naive CD4+ T cells sorted from blood. Documented subset: CD45RA+ positively selected. The CDR3 region has the DNA TGTGCCTGGAGTTCCGGACCTTACGAGCAGTACTTC. Its translation is CAWSSGPYEQYF.